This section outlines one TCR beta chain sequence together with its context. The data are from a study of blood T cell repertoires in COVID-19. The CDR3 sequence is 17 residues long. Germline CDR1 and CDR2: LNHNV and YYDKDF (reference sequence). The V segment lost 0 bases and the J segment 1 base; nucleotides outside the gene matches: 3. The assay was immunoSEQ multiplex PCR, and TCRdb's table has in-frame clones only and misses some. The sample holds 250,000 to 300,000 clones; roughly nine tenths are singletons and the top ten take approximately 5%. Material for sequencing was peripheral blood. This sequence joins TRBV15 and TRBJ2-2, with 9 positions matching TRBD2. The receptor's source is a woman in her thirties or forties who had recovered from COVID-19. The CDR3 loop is CATSRDLLAGNTGELFF. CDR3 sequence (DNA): TGTGCCACCAGCAGAGATCTACTAGCGGGGAACACCGGGGAGCTGTTTTTT.